Listed below are T cell receptor beta chains from one sample, sequenced in a study of cytomegalovirus exposure and HLA in healthy donors. Clones were read by immunoSEQ multiplex PCR, and TCRdb kept only the in-frame ones, dropping some. The repertoire holds 100,000 to 150,000 clones, with 89% as singletons. Specimen: PBMCs. Source of these receptors: a woman under 30 in good health and CMV-seronegative. The CDR3 runs from the conserved cysteine through the conserved F or W. The D gene is left open where the match is weak. Rows give clone size only sometimes, using once, few, many, or a class for an expanded clone.

size	D	V	J	CDR3	DNA
NA	TRBD1	TRBV28	TRBJ2-7	CASSPGQGYEQYF	TGTGCCAGCAGTCCGGGACAGGGGTACGAGCAGTACTTC
few	TRBD1	TRBV30	TRBJ2-7	CARQGGEGREQYF	TGTGCCCGACAGGGGGGGGAGGGTCGCGAGCAGTACTTC
NA	NA	TRBV28	TRBJ1-2	CASSPGAGLGYTF	TGTGCCAGCAGTCCGGGAGCGGGGCTTGGCTACACCTTC
NA	NA	TRBV5-8	TRBJ2-3	CASSLDRGADLYF	TGTGCCAGCAGCTTGGATCGGGGGGCTGACTTGTATTTT
NA	TRBD2	TRBV11-3	TRBJ2-2	CASSLRAGVRMNTGELFF	TGTGCCAGCAGCTTAAGGGCGGGAGTAAGGATGAACACCGGGGAGCTGTTTTTT
NA	NA	TRBV5-1	TRBJ2-2	CASSLGGGPGELFF	TGCGCCAGCAGCTTGGGCGGCGGGCCCGGGGAGCTGTTTTTT
NA	TRBD1	TRBV2	TRBJ1-2	CASKDRGPGYTF	TGTGCCAGCAAAGACAGGGGGCCGGGCTACACCTTC
NA	TRBD2	TRBV28	TRBJ2-1	CASSLWGSGREIYNEQFF	TGTGCCAGCAGTTTATGGGGGAGCGGGAGGGAGATCTACAATGAGCAGTTCTTC
NA	TRBD1	TRBV5-1	TRBJ1-5	CASSPGQENQPQHF	TGCGCCAGCAGCCCGGGACAGGAGAATCAGCCCCAGCATTTT
NA	TRBD1	TRBV11-2	TRBJ2-2	CASSLGAGGTGELFF	TGTGCCAGCAGCTTAGGGGCAGGGGGCACCGGGGAGCTGTTTTTT
NA	NA	TRBV7-9	TRBJ1-2	CASSFAGNNYGYTF	TGTGCCAGCAGCTTTGCAGGCAATAACTATGGCTACACCTTC
NA	NA	TRBV18	TRBJ2-7	CASSIRAGIAYEQYF	TGTGCCAGCTCAATTAGGGCGGGAATCGCCTACGAGCAGTACTTC
NA	NA	TRBV27	TRBJ2-3	CASSSRGNTDTQYF	TGTGCCAGCAGTTCCCGGGGGAACACAGATACGCAGTATTTT
NA	TRBD2	TRBV6-5	TRBJ2-3	CASSLLAQASDTQYF	TGTGCCAGCAGCTTACTAGCGCAGGCGTCTGATACGCAGTATTTT
NA	TRBD2	TRBV27	TRBJ2-3	CASASPGGATQYF	TGTGCCAGCGCAAGCCCCGGGGGGGCTACGCAGTATTTT
NA	NA	TRBV28	TRBJ1-1	CASYHSPDEAFF	TGTGCCAGCTACCACAGTCCGGATGAAGCTTTCTTT
NA	TRBD2	TRBV6-5	TRBJ2-1	CASSYLTSGTGEQFF	TGTGCCAGCAGTTACTTAACTAGCGGGACTGGTGAGCAGTTCTTC
once	TRBD1	TRBV18	TRBJ2-1	CASSPTTGRYNEQFF	TGTGCCAGCTCACCAACGACAGGGCGATACAATGAGCAGTTCTTC
NA	TRBD2	TRBV18	TRBJ2-1	CASSPPAGGSNEQFF	TGTGCCAGCTCACCACCAGCGGGGGGTAGTAATGAGCAGTTCTTC
once	NA	TRBV28	TRBJ1-5	CASSTIDSPNQPQHF	TGTGCCAGCAGTACCATTGACAGTCCCAATCAGCCCCAGCATTTT
NA	NA	TRBV30	TRBJ2-2	CAWSRINTGELFF	TGTGCCTGGAGTCGTATCAACACCGGGGAGCTGTTTTTT
NA	TRBD2	TRBV7-9	TRBJ2-3	CASSPGTSGGPRGTDTQYF	TGTGCCAGCAGCCCCGGGACTAGCGGGGGGCCGAGAGGCACAGATACGCAGTATTTT
NA	NA	TRBV30	TRBJ1-3	CAWNSGTGNTIYF	TGTGCCTGGAATTCAGGGACTGGAAACACCATATATTTT
NA	TRBD2	TRBV11-2	TRBJ2-1	CASSSLAGEQFF	TGTGCCAGCAGCTCCTTAGCGGGAGAACAGTTCTTC
NA	NA	TRBV5-1	TRBJ2-5	CASSYNAAGDETQYF	TGCGCCAGCAGCTATAACGCGGCAGGGGACGAGACCCAGTACTTC
NA	TRBD1	TRBV4-2	TRBJ2-7	CASSQDKSRTGTISYEQYF	TGTGCCAGCAGCCAAGATAAATCGAGGACAGGAACTATATCCTACGAGCAGTACTTC
NA	NA	TRBV30	TRBJ1-1	CAWSVALFNTEAFF	TGTGCCTGGAGTGTGGCCCTTTTTAACACTGAAGCTTTCTTT
NA	TRBD2	TRBV29-1	TRBJ2-5	CSVGGLAGQETQYF	TGCAGCGTGGGTGGACTAGCGGGGCAAGAGACCCAGTACTTC
once	TRBD2	TRBV9	TRBJ2-3	CASSPRTSGGADTQYF	TGTGCCAGCAGCCCTCGGACTAGCGGGGGAGCAGATACGCAGTATTTT
NA	NA	TRBV30	TRBJ2-5	CAWSAPETQYF	TGTGCCTGGAGTGCCCCGGAGACCCAGTACTTC
once	NA	TRBV7-8	TRBJ1-4	CASSPRGREIEKLFF	TGTGCCAGCAGCCCGCGGGGCAGGGAGATTGAAAAACTGTTTTTT
NA	NA	TRBV7-2	TRBJ2-6	CASSLGHPGANVLTF	TGTGCCAGCAGCCTTGGACATCCTGGGGCCAACGTCCTGACTTTC
few	NA	TRBV30	TRBJ1-1	CAWSAKTDEAFF	TGTGCCTGGAGTGCGAAGACAGACGAAGCTTTCTTT
NA	NA	TRBV20-1	TRBJ2-5	CSASFEETQYF	TGCAGTGCTAGTTTCGAAGAGACCCAGTACTTC
NA	TRBD2	TRBV11-2	TRBJ2-5	CASSLAASGGPQETQYF	TGTGCCAGCAGCTTAGCCGCCAGCGGGGGACCGCAAGAGACCCAGTACTTC